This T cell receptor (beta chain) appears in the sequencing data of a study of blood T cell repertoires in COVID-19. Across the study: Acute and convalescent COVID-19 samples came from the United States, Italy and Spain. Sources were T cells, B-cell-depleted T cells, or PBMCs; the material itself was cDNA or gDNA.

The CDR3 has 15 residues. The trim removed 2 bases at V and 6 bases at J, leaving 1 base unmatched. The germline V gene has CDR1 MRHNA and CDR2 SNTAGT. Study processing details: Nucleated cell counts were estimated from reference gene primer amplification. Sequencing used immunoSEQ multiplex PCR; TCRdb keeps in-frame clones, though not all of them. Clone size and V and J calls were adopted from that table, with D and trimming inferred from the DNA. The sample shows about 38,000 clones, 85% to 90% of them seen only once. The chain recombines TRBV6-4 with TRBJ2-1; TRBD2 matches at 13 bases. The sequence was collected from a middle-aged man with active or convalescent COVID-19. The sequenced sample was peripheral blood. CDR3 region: CASSDTSGGANEQFF. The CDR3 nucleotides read TGTGCCAGCAGTGACACTAGCGGGGGGGCCAATGAGCAGTTCTTC.